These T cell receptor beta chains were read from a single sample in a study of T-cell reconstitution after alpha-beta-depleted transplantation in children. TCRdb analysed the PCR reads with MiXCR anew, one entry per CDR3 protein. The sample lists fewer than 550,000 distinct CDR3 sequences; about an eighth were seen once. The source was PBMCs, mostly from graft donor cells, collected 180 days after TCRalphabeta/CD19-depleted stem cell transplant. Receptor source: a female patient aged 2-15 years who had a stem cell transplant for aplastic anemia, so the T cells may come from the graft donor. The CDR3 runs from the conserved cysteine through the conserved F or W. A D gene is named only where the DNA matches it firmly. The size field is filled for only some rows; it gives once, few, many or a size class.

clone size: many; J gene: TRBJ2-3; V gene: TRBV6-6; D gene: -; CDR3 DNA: TGTGCCAGCGGAGGGGTTAACACAGATACGCAGTATTTT; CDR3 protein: CASGGVNTDTQYF
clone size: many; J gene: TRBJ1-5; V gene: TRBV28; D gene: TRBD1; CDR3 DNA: TGTGCCAGCACCCCGGGACAGGGGGCTCAGCCCCAGCATTTT; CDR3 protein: CASTPGQGAQPQHF
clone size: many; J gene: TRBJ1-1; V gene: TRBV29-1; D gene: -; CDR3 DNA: TGCAGCGTTGGCGTCCCAGGACAGAAAAACACTGAAGCTTTCTTT; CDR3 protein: CSVGVPGQKNTEAFF
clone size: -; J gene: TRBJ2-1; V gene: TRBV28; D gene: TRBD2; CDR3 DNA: TGTGCCAGCAGTTTATCGGCTAGCGGGAGCCGAAATGAGCAGTTCTTC; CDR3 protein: CASSLSASGSRNEQFF
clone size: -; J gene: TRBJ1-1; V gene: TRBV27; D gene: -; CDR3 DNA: TGTGCCAGCAGTTTCTCCTTCGACAGAGTGAACACTGAAGCTTTCTTT; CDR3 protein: CASSFSFDRVNTEAFF
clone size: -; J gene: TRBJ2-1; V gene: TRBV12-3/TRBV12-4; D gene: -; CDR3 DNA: TGTGCCAGCAGTCCAGGACCCGCAGAGCAGTTCTTC; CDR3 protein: CASSPGPAEQFF
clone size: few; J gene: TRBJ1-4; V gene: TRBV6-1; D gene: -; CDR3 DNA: TGTGCCAGCAGTAGGACGGGGGCCGGTGAAAAACTGTTTTTT; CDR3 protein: CASSRTGAGEKLFF
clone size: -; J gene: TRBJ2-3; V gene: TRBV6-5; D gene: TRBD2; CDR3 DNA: TGTGCCAGCAGTTTACTTCCCCCGACTAGCGGGGAGTCAGATACGCAGTATTTT; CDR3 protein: CASSLLPPTSGESDTQYF
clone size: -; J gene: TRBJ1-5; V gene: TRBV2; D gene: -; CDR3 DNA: TGTGCCGTTTCACCTGCAGGGTATCGGAGCCACAATCAGCCCCAGCATTTT; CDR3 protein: CAVSPAGYRSHNQPQHF
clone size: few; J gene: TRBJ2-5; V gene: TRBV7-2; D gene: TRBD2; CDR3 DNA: TGTGCCAGCAGCTTAGTGAGCGGGGGGTCGGAGACCCAGTACTTC; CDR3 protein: CASSLVSGGSETQYF
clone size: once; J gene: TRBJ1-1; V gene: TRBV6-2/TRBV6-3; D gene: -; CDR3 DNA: TGTGCCAGCAGTTACGAGGGAGAAGCTTTCTTT; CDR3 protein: CASSYEGEAFF
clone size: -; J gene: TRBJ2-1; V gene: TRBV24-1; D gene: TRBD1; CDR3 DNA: TGTGCCACCAGTGATACCCGACAGGGCGGCAATGAGCAGTTCTTC; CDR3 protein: CATSDTRQGGNEQFF
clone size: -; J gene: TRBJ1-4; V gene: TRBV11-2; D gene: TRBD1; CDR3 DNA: TGTGCGAGCAGCTTAGGAGGACAGGGAAAGAATGAAAAACTGTTTTTT; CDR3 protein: CASSLGGQGKNEKLFF
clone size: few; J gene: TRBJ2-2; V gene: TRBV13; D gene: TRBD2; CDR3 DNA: TGTGCCAGCAGCCCACTAGCGGGAGCGTCGTACACCGGGGAGCTGTTTTTT; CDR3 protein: CASSPLAGASYTGELFF
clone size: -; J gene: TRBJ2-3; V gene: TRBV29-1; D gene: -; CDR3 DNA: TGCAGCGTTGAAAAGGGAGAGTGGGGTGGCACAGATACGCAGTATTTT; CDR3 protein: CSVEKGEWGGTDTQYF
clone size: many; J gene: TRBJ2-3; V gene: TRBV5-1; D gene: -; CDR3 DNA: TGCGCCAGCAGCCCCATTGCGGAACCCACAGATACGCAGTATTTT; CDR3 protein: CASSPIAEPTDTQYF
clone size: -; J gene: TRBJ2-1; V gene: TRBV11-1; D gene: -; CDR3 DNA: TGTGCCAGCAGCTTACACCAGGGGCAACACAATGAGCATTTCTTC; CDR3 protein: CASSLHQGQHNEHFF
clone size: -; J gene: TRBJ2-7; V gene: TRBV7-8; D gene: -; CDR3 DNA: TGTGCCAGCAGCTTTCAGGGACTGTTCATCTCCGAGCAGTACTTC; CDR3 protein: CASSFQGLFISEQYF
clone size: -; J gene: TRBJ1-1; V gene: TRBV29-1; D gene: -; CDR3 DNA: TGCAGCGTCTGGGGGGGCAGGGGTTGGACTGAAGCTTTCTTT; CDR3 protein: CSVWGGRGWTEAFF
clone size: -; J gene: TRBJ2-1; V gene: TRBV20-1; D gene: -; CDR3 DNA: TGCAGTGCGGAGTCAGGGGCCTACAATGAGCAGTTCTTC; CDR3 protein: CSAESGAYNEQFF
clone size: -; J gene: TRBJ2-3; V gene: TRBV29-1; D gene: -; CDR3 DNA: TGCAGCGTTAGAGCGATCGCGGGAACGGATACGCAGTATTTT; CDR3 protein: CSVRAIAGTDTQYF
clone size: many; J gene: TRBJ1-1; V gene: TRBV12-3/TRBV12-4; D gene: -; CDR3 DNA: TGTGCCAGCAGTCGCAGGGGGAACACTGAAGCTTTCTTT; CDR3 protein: CASSRRGNTEAFF
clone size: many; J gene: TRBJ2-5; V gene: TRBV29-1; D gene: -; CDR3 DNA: TGCAGCGTTGACAGGTCTCGAGAGACCCAGTACTTC; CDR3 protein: CSVDRSRETQYF
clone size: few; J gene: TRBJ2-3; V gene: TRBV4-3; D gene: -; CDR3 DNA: TGCGCCAGCAGCCAAGCAGCAGGAGGGACAGATACGCAGTATTTT; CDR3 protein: CASSQAAGGTDTQYF
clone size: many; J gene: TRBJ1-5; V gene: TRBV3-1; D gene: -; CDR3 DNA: TGTGCCAGCAGCCAAGAACAGGAGGTTTACAATCAGCCCCAGCATTTT; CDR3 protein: CASSQEQEVYNQPQHF
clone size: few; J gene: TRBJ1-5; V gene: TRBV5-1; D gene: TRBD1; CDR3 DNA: TGCGCCAGCAGCCCTGGGACAGGAATGAATCAGCCCCAGCATTTT; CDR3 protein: CASSPGTGMNQPQHF
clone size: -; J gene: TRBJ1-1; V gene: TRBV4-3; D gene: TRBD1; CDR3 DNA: TGCGCCAGCAGCCAATTTCCCCGGACAGGGATGAACACTGAAGCTTTCTTT; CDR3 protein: CASSQFPRTGMNTEAFF
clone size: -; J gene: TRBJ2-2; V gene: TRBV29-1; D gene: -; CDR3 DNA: TGCAGCGTTGCCCGGGGACTTTCAACGACCGTCACGAACACCGGGGAGCTGTTTTTT; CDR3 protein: CSVARGLSTTVTNTGELFF
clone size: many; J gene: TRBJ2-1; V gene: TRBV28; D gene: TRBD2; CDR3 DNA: TGTGCCAGCAGTTTATATTCCGCTAGCGGTTATGAGCAGTTCTTC; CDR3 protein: CASSLYSASGYEQFF
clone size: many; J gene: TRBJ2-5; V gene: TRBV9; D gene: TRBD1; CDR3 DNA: TGTGCCAGCAGCTTATCCGGGACAGGGGGCGGTTTGGAGACCCAGTACTTC; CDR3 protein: CASSLSGTGGGLETQYF
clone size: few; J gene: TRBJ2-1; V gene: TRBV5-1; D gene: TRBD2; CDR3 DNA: TGCGCCAGCAGCTTGGTCCCGCTAGCGGGAGGGCCAAACAATGAGCAGTTCTTC; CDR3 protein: CASSLVPLAGGPNNEQFF
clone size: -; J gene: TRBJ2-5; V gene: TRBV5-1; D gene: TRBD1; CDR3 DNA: TGCGCCAGCAGCCGGGCACGGGACAGGGGCGAGACCCAGTACTTC; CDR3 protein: CASSRARDRGETQYF
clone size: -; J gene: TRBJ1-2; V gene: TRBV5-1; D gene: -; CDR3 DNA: TGCGCCAGCAGCTTATTTGACGCCGGGGATGGCTACACCTTC; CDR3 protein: CASSLFDAGDGYTF
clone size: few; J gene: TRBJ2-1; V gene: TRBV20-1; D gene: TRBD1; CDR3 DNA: TGCAGTGCTAGGACAGGGGGGAGGGACAATGAGCAGTTCTTC; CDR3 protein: CSARTGGRDNEQFF
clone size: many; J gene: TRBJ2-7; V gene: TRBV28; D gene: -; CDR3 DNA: TGTGCCAGCAGTAGACCGGAAAATTACGAGCAGTACTTC; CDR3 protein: CASSRPENYEQYF
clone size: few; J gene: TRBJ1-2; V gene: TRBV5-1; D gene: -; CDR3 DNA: TGCGCCAGCAGCTTTGGGCCCACCGGGGGCAACTATGGCTACACCTTC; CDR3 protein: CASSFGPTGGNYGYTF
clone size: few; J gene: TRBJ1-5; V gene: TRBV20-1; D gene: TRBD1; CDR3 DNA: TGCAGTGCGGGGAGGTCCGGACAGGGGGCTTCTCAGCCCCAGCATTTT; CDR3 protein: CSAGRSGQGASQPQHF
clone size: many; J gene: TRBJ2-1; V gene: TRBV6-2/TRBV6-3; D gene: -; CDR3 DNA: TGTGCCAGCAGTTACGGCCCAACGGGCCAGTTCTTC; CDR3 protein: CASSYGPTGQFF